The 32 T cell receptor beta chains given below trace back to one sample, sequenced in a study of blood T cell repertoires in COVID-19. Profiling relied on immunoSEQ multiplex PCR, and the TCRdb table lists in-frame clones only, not all of them. This sample carries roughly 250,000 clones, 84% of them seen once, and the ten largest clones take around 9.1%. The sequenced material came from peripheral blood. These receptors all stem from a human donor in a cohort sampled during active COVID-19.

The V call is TRBV4-2, the J call TRBJ1-1, with a tentative D call TRBD1 (6 bases). Germline-derived CDR1 and CDR2 are LGHNA and YNFKEQ. The CDR3 extends over 16 amino acids. The ends were cut back, 4 bases at V and 1 base at J, with 16 bases in the middle. CDR3 nucleotide sequence: TGTGCCAGCAGCCGAATGAACAGGGAAAGGAACACTGAAGCTTTCTTT. It yields the protein CASSRMNRERNTEAFF.

The V and J genes are TRBV10-1 and TRBJ2-2; the D is unclear. CDR3 length: 13 amino acids. Germline V gene sequence: CDR1 WNHNN, CDR2 SYGVQD (reference sequence). V lost 5 bases and J 6 bases, leaving 10 bases between the germline ends. CDR3 residues: CASSRGGSGELFF. The CDR3, as DNA: TGCGCCAGCAGTAGAGGCGGTTCCGGGGAGCTGTTTTTT.

The chain combines TRBV19 with TRBJ1-5; D not certain. Trimming left V 5 bases short and J 6 bases short, with 17 bases between. This CDR3 has 15 residues. CDR1 and CDR2 from the germline V gene are LNHDA and SQIVND (reference sequence). CDR3 protein: CASSLGLGVSQPQHF. CDR3 coding DNA: TGTGCCAGTAGTTTGGGTCTCGGGGTCAGTCAGCCCCAGCATTTT.

V is TRBV2 and J is TRBJ1-2; D not resolved. CDR3 length: 12 residues. V lost 4 bases, J lost 4 bases, and 7 bases lay in between. Per germline, CDR1 SNHLY and CDR2 FYNNEI. The CDR3 loop is CASSAGGYGYTF. The CDR3 DNA sequence: TGTGCCAGCAGTGCCGGCGGCTATGGCTACACCTTC. The complete variable domain, with remaining parts taken from reference TRBV2 and TRBJ1-2, reads EPEVTQTPSHQVTQMGQEVILRCVPISNHLYFYWYRQILGQKVEFLVSFYNNEISEKSEIFDDQFSVERPDGSNFTLKIRSTKLEDSAMYFCASSAGGYGYTFGSGTRLTVV.

The rearrangement links TRBV5-1 to TRBJ2-5; unclear D gene. The ends were cut back, 2 bases at V and 0 bases at J, with 8 bases in the middle. The V gene's germline CDR1 is SGHRS and CDR2 YFSETQ. This CDR3 comprises 14 residues. CDR3: CASSFIPDQETQYF. The CDR3 DNA follows: TGCGCCAGCAGCTTTATCCCGGACCAAGAGACCCAGTACTTC.

The V call is TRBV14, the J call TRBJ2-7; 7 bases line up with TRBD1. V trimming: 4 bases; J trimming: 2 bases; junction bases outside the gene matches: 2. Germline V gene sequence: CDR1 SGHDN, CDR2 FVKESK. The CDR3 totals 13 residues. The DNA for the CDR3 is TGTGCCAGCAGCCCGGGACAGACCTACGAGCAGTACTTC. As protein: CASSPGQTYEQYF.

This chain uses TRBV5-5 with TRBJ1-2; no clear D. V gave up 4 bases and J gave up 5 bases, with 9 bases separating them. Germline assignment: CDR1 SGHKS and CDR2 YYEKEE (reference sequence). The CDR3 is 12 residues long. The CDR3 region has the DNA TGTGCCAGCAGCGAAGGAGGGTATGGCTACACCTTC. Its protein product is CASSEGGYGYTF.

The J gene is TRBJ2-3, the V gene TRBV21-1; TRBD2, the D gene given by the table, was not confirmed from the DNA. TRBV21-1 has pseudogene status. The CDR3 is made up of 17 amino acids. The CDR3 region is CASSKAKLGGNTDTQYF. CDR3 coding DNA: TGTGCCAGCAGCAAAGCGAAGTTGGGAGGAAACACAGATACGCAGTATTTT.

V is TRBV6-5 and J is TRBJ2-1; 13 bases are shared with TRBD2. Germline V gene data show CDR1 as MNHEY and CDR2 as SVGAGI. The CDR3 extends over 14 amino acids. Trimming took 6 bases from V and 6 from J; bases not matched to a gene: 2. The CDR3 loop reads CASSGLAGVNEQFF. The CDR3 DNA follows: TGTGCCAGCAGCGGACTAGCGGGAGTCAATGAGCAGTTCTTC.

In this sample, this clone turned up once. This same CDR3 is encoded by further DNA sequences in the sample. This chain uses TRBV19 with TRBJ2-7, with D unresolved. V lost 6 bases and J lost 1, with 7 bases in between. Germline values: CDR1 LNHDA, CDR2 SQIVND (reference sequence). CDR3 length equals 12 residues. The CDR3: CASSSRSYEQYF. The CDR3 nucleotides are TGTGCCAGTAGCTCACGGTCCTACGAGCAGTACTTC.

The chain is built from TRBV5-6 and TRBJ1-2; tentatively, D is TRBD1 (5 bases). V gave up 6 bases and J gave up 0 bases, with 12 bases separating them. CDR1 is SGHDT and CDR2 is YYEEEE in the germline V gene. The CDR3 runs to 14 residues. The CDR3: CASTRQRANYGYTF. CDR3 nucleotides: TGTGCCAGCACCCGACAGAGAGCTAACTATGGCTACACCTTC.

The chain couples TRBV5-8 to TRBJ1-2, with D maybe TRBD1 (5 bases). Germline loops: CDR1 SGHTS, CDR2 YDEGEE. V was pared by 0 bases and J by 0 bases, with 9 bases between. The CDR3 consists of 15 residues. Written as DNA, the CDR3 is TGTGCCAGCAGCTTGGCGGACATCACTAACTATGGCTACACCTTC. Translated: CASSLADITNYGYTF.

This chain joins TRBV10-3 and TRBJ1-2; TRBD1 matches 7 bases. This CDR3 spans 15 amino acids. V lost 0 bases and J lost 6; bases outside the gene matches: 7. Germline V lookup: CDR1 ENHRY, CDR2 SYGVKD. CDR3 DNA sequence: TGTGCCATCAGTGAGTCGAGGCAGGGGGTCGATGGCTACACCTTC. Amino acids: CAISESRQGVDGYTF.

J is TRBJ2-2 and V is TRBV11-3, with 9 bases matching TRBD1. V dropped 4 bases and J dropped 2; count of bases not matched to a gene: 5. From germline, CDR1 is SGHNT and CDR2 YENEEA. This CDR3 comprises 16 residues. The CDR3 DNA sequence: TGTGCCAGCAGCTACCGGACAGGGGTAAACACCGGGGAGCTGTTTTTT. Amino acid sequence: CASSYRTGVNTGELFF.

The chain links TRBV6-5 to TRBJ1-2, with TRBD1 matching 8 bases. The CDR3 is made up of 15 amino acids. Trimming took 6 bases from V and 5 from J; bases not matched to a gene: 11. Germline CDR1 reads MNHEY; CDR2 reads SVGAGI. This chain's CDR3 is CASSSDRDLFYGYTF. For the CDR3, the DNA is TGTGCCAGCAGCTCGGACAGGGACCTCTTTTATGGCTACACCTTC.

The V call is TRBV19, the J call TRBJ1-4; 7 positions agree with TRBD1. Per germline, CDR1 LNHDA and CDR2 SQIVND (reference sequence). The CDR3 spans 13 residues. V was pared by 6 bases and J by 8 bases, with 6 bases of the junction left unmatched. DNA of the CDR3: TGTGCCAGTAGACAAACAGGGGAAGAAAAACTGTTTTTT. Its translation is CASRQTGEEKLFF.

The gene calls are TRBV28 and TRBJ2-3; D perhaps matches TRBD2 (5 bases). V lost 2 bases and J lost 6, with 18 bases in between. Germline V gene data show CDR1 as MDHEN and CDR2 as SYDVKM. The CDR3 loop spans 16 amino acids. DNA for the CDR3: TGTGCCAGCAGTTTACCTCGGTGGGAGTCAGCGGATACGCAGTATTTT. Its protein is CASSLPRWESADTQYF.

This clone was found a few times. The rearrangement uses TRBV9 and TRBJ2-7; tentative D call: TRBD1 (6 bases). Trimming took 0 bases from V and 2 from J, leaving 9 bases between them. In germline, CDR1 is SGDLS, CDR2 YYNGEE. The CDR3 spans 14 residues. The CDR3 protein is CASSVDEGAYEQYF. The CDR3 DNA sequence: TGTGCCAGCAGCGTAGATGAGGGGGCCTACGAGCAGTACTTC. Together with reference TRBV9 and TRBJ2-7, the CDR3 gives the full variable domain: DSGVTQTPKHLITATGQRVTLRCSPRSGDLSVYWYQQSLDQGLQFLIQYYNGEERAKGNILERFSAQQFPDLHSELNLSSLELGDSALYFCASSVDEGAYEQYFGPGTRLTVT.

The chain has TRBV7-9 and TRBJ1-3, with D maybe TRBD1 (6 bases). The germline V gene has CDR1 SEHNR and CDR2 FQNEAQ (reference sequence). V lost 5 bases to trimming and J lost 4 bases, with 18 bases between them. The CDR3 length is 16 residues. The CDR3 spells CASSPRGGETGNTIYF. CDR3 nucleotides: TGTGCCAGCAGCCCTAGGGGGGGGGAGACCGGAAACACCATATATTTT. Filled out from reference TRBV7-9 and TRBJ1-3, the complete variable domain reads DTGVSQNPRHKITKRGQNVTFRCDPISEHNRLYWYRQTLGQGPEFLTYFQNEAQLEKSRLLSDRFSAERPKGSFSTLEIQRTEQGDSAMYLCASSPRGGETGNTIYFGEGSWLTVV.

The chain combines TRBV5-4 with TRBJ1-1, with a weak D call TRBD1 (5 bases). Germline lookup yields CDR1 SGHNT and CDR2 YYREEE (reference sequence). Trimming took 3 bases from V and 5 from J, leaving 11 bases between them. This CDR3 spans 13 amino acids. DNA for the CDR3: TGTGCCAGCAGCTCACCAGGGATAACTGAAGCTTTCTTT. Translating it yields CASSSPGITEAFF.

V is TRBV7-8 and J is TRBJ2-1; 7 bases agree with TRBD2. Germline V CDR1 and CDR2: SGHVS, FQNEAQ. The ends lost 2 bases at V and 1 base at J; junction bases unmatched: 5. CDR3 length equals 16 residues. CDR3 bases: TGTGCCAGCAGCTTACGGGAGGTCGGGTCCTACAATGAGCAGTTCTTC. Translating it yields CASSLREVGSYNEQFF.

This clone was seen only a few times. The J gene is TRBJ1-1, the V gene TRBV5-4; TRBD1 matches 8 bases. CDR3 length: 14 residues. The germline V gene encodes CDR1 SGHNT and CDR2 YYREEE (reference sequence). V was pared by 2 bases and J by 8 bases, with 8 bases of the junction left unmatched. CDR3 loop: CASSFDRGVREAFF. CDR3 DNA sequence: TGTGCCAGCAGCTTCGACAGGGGCGTCCGGGAAGCTTTCTTT.

This clone was seen a single time. The chain recombines TRBV7-2 with TRBJ2-5; perhaps TRBD2 as D (6 bases). V shed 5 bases and J shed 1 base, with 11 bases lying between them. CDR3 length equals 14 residues. Germline V CDR1 and CDR2: SGHTA, FQGNSA. CDR3 loop: CASSAGRLQETQYF. The DNA for the CDR3 is TGTGCCAGCAGCGCGGGACGGCTCCAAGAGACCCAGTACTTC. Using reference TRBV7-2 and TRBJ2-5 for the parts outside the CDR3, the full variable domain is GAGVSQSPSNKVTEKGKDVELRCDPISGHTALYWYRQSLGQGLEFLIYFQGNSAPDKSGLPSDRFSAERTGGSVSTLTIQRTQQEDSAVYLCASSAGRLQETQYFGPGTRLLVL.

V usage is TRBV5-5 and J usage is TRBJ2-5, with D uncertain. Germline assignment: CDR1 SGHKS and CDR2 YYEKEE (reference sequence). This CDR3 spans 13 amino acids. Between the trimmed V and J ends, which lost 3 bases and 5 bases, there was a span of 11 bases. In DNA form, the CDR3 reads TGTGCCAGCAGCTCTCTCTTTGAGGAGACCCAGTACTTC. It specifies CASSSLFEETQYF.

For this clone: The junction and the germline gene differ at one end; a read error may be behind it. The chain is built from TRBV7-9 and TRBJ1-1, with 7 bases lining up with TRBD1. The germline gives CDR1 SEHNR, CDR2 FQNEAQ (reference sequence). This CDR3 contains 12 residues. The CDR3 DNA is TGTGCCAGCAGCTTAGGAGGAGGGGGCTCTGTCTTT. This translates into CASSLGGGGSVF. Variable domain in full (rest from reference TRBV7-9 and TRBJ1-1): DTGVSQNPRHKITKRGQNVTFRCDPISEHNRLYWYRQTLGQGPEFLTYFQNEAQLEKSRLLSDRFSAERPKGSFSTLEIQRTEQGDSAMYLCASSLGGGGSVFGQGTRLTVV.

The V gene is TRBV9, the J gene TRBJ2-5; 11 bases align to TRBD2. This CDR3 is built from 20 residues. V was clipped by 0 bases and J by 1 base; unmatched bases: 14. From germline, CDR1 is SGDLS and CDR2 YYNGEE. CDR3 DNA: TGTGCCAGCAGCGTAGGCATCTCCGGTGGGGGACTAGCGGCCCAAGAGACCCAGTACTTC. This translates into CASSVGISGGGLAAQETQYF.

This clone was seen only once. The J gene is TRBJ2-7, the V gene TRBV6-5; TRBD1 aligns across 7 bases. This CDR3 comprises 11 residues. From germline, CDR1 is MNHEY and CDR2 SVGAGI. V trimming: 6 bases; J trimming: 4 bases; junction bases outside the gene matches: 0. CDR3 region: CASRTGYEQYF. DNA of the CDR3: TGTGCCAGCAGGACAGGGTACGAGCAGTACTTC.

About this clone: This CDR3 is also generated by other DNA sequences in the sample. The rearrangement joins TRBV5-6 to TRBJ2-5, with a weak D call TRBD2 (5 bases). This CDR3 has 13 amino acids. The V end lost 2 bases, the J end lost 2 bases, and 7 bases lay between the germline ends. Per germline, CDR1 SGHDT and CDR2 YYEEEE. The chain's CDR3 is CASSLPGQETQYF. CDR3 nucleotides: TGTGCCAGCAGCTTACCGGGACAAGAGACCCAGTACTTC.

The chain has TRBV18 and TRBJ1-5; D call uncertain. Per germline, CDR1 KGHSH and CDR2 LQKENI. The CDR3 extends over 15 amino acids. V was pared by 2 bases and J by 4 bases, with 12 bases between. The DNA for the CDR3 is TGTGCCAGCTCACCAGATAGAAGTTTAAATCAGCCCCAGCATTTT. This translates into CASSPDRSLNQPQHF.

This sequence joins TRBV2 and TRBJ2-2, with D possibly TRBD1 on 6 matching bases. The CDR3 totals 15 residues. V lost 8 bases and J 4 bases, leaving 17 bases between the germline ends. Germline V gives CDR1 SNHLY, CDR2 FYNNEI. CDR3: CASRLSRGSTGELFF. The CDR3 coding sequence is TGTGCCAGCCGGTTGAGCAGGGGAAGCACCGGGGAGCTGTTTTTT.

The chain combines TRBV27 with TRBJ1-1, with a tentative D call TRBD1 (5 bases). Trimming removed 5 bases at V and 11 bases at J, with 21 bases between. CDR3 length: 14 amino acids. The germline V gene has CDR1 MNHEY and CDR2 SMNVEV (reference sequence). CDR3 residues: CASSDKGATVRAFF. For the CDR3, the DNA is TGTGCCAGCAGTGATAAAGGGGCCACCGTGAGGGCTTTCTTT.

The chain combines TRBV28 with TRBJ2-7, with 12 bases fitting TRBD2. Germline V gene sequence: CDR1 MDHEN, CDR2 SYDVKM. Trimming removed 5 bases from V and 2 bases from J; junction bases left unmatched: 4. The CDR3 extends over 15 amino acids. In nucleotides, the CDR3 is TGTGCCAGCAGTCCACCTAGCGGGGGGGCCTACGAGCAGTACTTC. Encoded protein: CASSPPSGGAYEQYF.